The clone carrying this T cell receptor (beta chain) was found a few times. The antigen remains unidentified. Trimming shortened V by 0 bases and J by 6 bases, and 8 bases separated the two germline ends. CDR3 size: 14 residues. Germline V lookup: CDR1 WNHNN, CDR2 SYGVQD (reference sequence). Sorted cell numbers of about 17,000 to 1,000,000, with 10%, 30% or 50% RNA, served as input for naive CD8 libraries. In the sort, naive CD8 T cells were defined as CD8+CD4-CCR7+CD45RA+. These data belong to a study of molecular identifiers for immune sequencing clone quantification. Across the whole study: Four of five RNA aliquots from around 18,000 or 91,000 naive CD8 T cells were sequenced. Findings and limits, study-wide: Whereas clones above 20 RNA copies held under 1% of naive-cell molecules, they held over 98% of effector molecules.

TCRdb re-analysed the PCR reads in MiXCR, keeping a single row per CDR3 protein. The table includes about 640,000 distinct CDR3 sequences, 15% to 20% detected once. The sequence derives from a human donor in good health. Some libraries in this study had Jurkat cell RNA spiked in. The chain has TRBV10-1 and TRBJ2-2, with D possibly being TRBD2 (5 bases). Sequencing was carried out using naive CD8+ T cells from blood, with Jurkat cell RNA spiked in. The subset was: FACS-sorted CD8+CD4-CCR7+CD45RA+ naive T cells. In nucleotides, the CDR3 is TGCGCCAGCAGTGAGTCGACGGGGTCCGGGGAGCTGTTTTTT. Its protein is CASSESTGSGELFF.